This T cell receptor beta chain was obtained from a study of shared clonotypes between healthy human individuals. Study findings and constraints: Generally, estimated richness proved larger in naive subsets than it did in memory subsets. Clonotype sharing among donors was expected to depend on sequencing depth.

The table lists this clone with a few counts. Its antigen is still unknown. Splitting the CD4+ cells yielded a CD45RA+ naive subset and a CD45RA-negative memory subset. 200 ng DNA, 25,000 to 35,000 T cell genomes, went into each sorted-subset replicate PCR. Clones were sequenced by immunoSEQ multiplex PCR, and TCRdb holds only the in-frame ones, with some missing. The sample comprises roughly 760,000 clones, over 65% of which are singletons, and 1.5% to 2% rests with the top ten. The CDR3 runs to 17 residues. Per germline, CDR1 SGHRS and CDR2 YFSETQ. Losses at the gene ends were 0 bases for V and 6 bases for J; bases not matched to a gene: 8.

Sequenced material: memory CD4+ T cells sorted from blood. Regarding subset: CD45RA-negative fraction. The receptor was derived from a woman younger than 45 in good health. This rearrangement joins TRBV5-1 to TRBJ2-2, with 10 positions matching TRBD2. CDR3 nucleotide sequence: TGCGCCAGCAGCTTGGCCGGTAGCGGGAGGCTCCCCGGGGAGCTGTTTTTT. Protein sequence: CASSLAGSGRLPGELFF.